The 26 T cell receptor beta chains presented below share a single source sample, sequenced in a study of response to subunit inactivated influenza vaccine. Via MiXCR, TCRdb re-called the RT-PCR reads, giving one row per CDR3 protein. The sample lists about 570,000 distinct CDR3 sequences, about 11% occurring once. A further study also used this sample, focusing on T cells expressing NK-cell markers. This second study says: TCR beta cDNA was made by 5'RACE template switching with UMIs.

The sequences come from PBMCs from blood, collected on the day of vaccination. These receptors came from a man over 45 who received an inactivated influenza vaccine.

This clonotype was found a few times. The chain employs TRBV5-1 and TRBJ2-4, with D possibly matching TRBD2 (5 bases). Germline CDR1 is SGHRS and CDR2 is YFSETQ. This CDR3 is 14 amino acids long. Between the trimmed V and J ends, which lost 4 bases and 1 base, there was a span of 9 bases. CDR3 DNA sequence: TGCGCCAGCAGCCCCGGGATGGCCAAAAACATTCAGTACTTC. This encodes CASSPGMAKNIQYF.

This clonotype came up a few times. The chain uses TRBV29-1 and TRBJ2-7; 9 bases fit TRBD1. The junction had 9 bases not matched to a gene; V was cut back by 6 bases and J by 3 bases. CDR3 length: 14 residues. Germline assignment: CDR1 SQVTM and CDR2 ANQGSEA. CDR3 sequence: CSVVGTGIFYEQYF. The DNA of the CDR3 is TGCAGCGTCGTCGGGACAGGGATATTCTACGAGCAGTACTTC.

Concerning this clonotype itself: One end of the junction does not line up with germline, which may come from a read error. The rearrangement links TRBV29-1 to TRBJ2-1; 7 bases fit TRBD1. Germline values: CDR1 SQVTM, CDR2 ANQGSEA. The CDR3 runs to 15 residues. The CDR3 bases are TGCATCGTTGATTTGTGGGACAGCTCCTACAATGAGCAGTTCTTC. Translation gives CIVDLWDSSYNEQFF.

This clonotype was seen only a few times. The chain combines TRBV10-3 with TRBJ2-7; 8 bases fit TRBD2. Losses at the gene ends were 10 bases for V and 2 bases for J; bases not matched to a gene: 10. Germline values: CDR1 ENHRY, CDR2 SYGVKD. The length of the CDR3 is 14 residues. CDR3 sequence (DNA): TGTGCCACAAATACGGCGCGGGGGGCCTACGAGCAGTACTTC. It codes for CATNTARGAYEQYF.

This clonotype was seen more than once but under ten times. This chain joins TRBV24-1 and TRBJ2-1, with 13 bases lining up with TRBD2. The CDR3 loop spans 17 amino acids. Losses at the gene ends were 1 base for V and 8 bases for J; bases not matched to a gene: 7. From germline, CDR1 is KGHDR and CDR2 SFDVKD. This chain's CDR3 is CATSDLPGLAGVDEQFF. CDR3 coding DNA: TGTGCCACCAGTGATTTACCCGGACTAGCGGGAGTTGATGAGCAGTTCTTC.

Only a few counts were recorded for this clonotype. The CDR3 loop reads CSASRQRSSYNSPLHF. DNA of the CDR3: TGCAGTGCTAGTCGACAGCGCAGCTCCTATAATTCACCCCTCCACTTT. V and J are TRBV20-1 and TRBJ1-6; tentatively, D is TRBD1 (5 bases). V gave up 3 bases and J gave up 0 bases, with 12 bases separating them. CDR3 length: 16 amino acids. Per germline, CDR1 DFQATT and CDR2 SNEGSKA (reference sequence).

This clonotype was recorded many times. The rearrangement uses TRBV7-3 and TRBJ2-7; a weak D match, TRBD2 (6 bases). V lost 5 bases, J lost 0 bases, and 11 bases lay in between. The CDR3 runs 14 residues. Germline CDR1 SGHTA, CDR2 FQGTGA. The CDR3 region is CASSPGGLSYEQYF. In nucleotides, the CDR3 is TGTGCCAGCAGCCCCGGAGGGCTCTCCTACGAGCAGTACTTC.

This clonotype has more than one count but fewer than ten. V is TRBV9 and J is TRBJ2-3; possible D gene TRBD2, 5 bases. V was pared by 4 bases and J by 6 bases, with 9 bases between. CDR1 is SGDLS, CDR2 YYNGEE, per germline. This CDR3 is 12 amino acids long. The CDR3 sequence is CASSTPSDTQYF. CDR3 DNA sequence: TGTGCCAGCAGCACACCTAGCGATACGCAGTATTTT.

The chain recombines TRBV6-1 with TRBJ1-3; TRBD1 might be the D (6 bases). The CDR3 covers 15 residues. V lost 4 bases to trimming and J lost 0 bases, with 10 bases between them. CDR1 MNHNS and CDR2 SASEGT come from the germline V gene. CDR3 protein: CASSATGSSGNTIYF. The CDR3 coding sequence is TGTGCCAGCAGTGCGACAGGTAGCTCTGGAAACACCATATATTTT.

This chain links TRBV7-9 with TRBJ1-6; 9 nucleotides line up with TRBD1. Germline CDR1 is SEHNR and CDR2 is FQNEAQ (reference sequence). With 1 base clipped from V and 6 bases from J, the junction kept 4 bases outside the gene matches. This CDR3 spans 16 amino acids. Here the CDR3 DNA reads TGTGCCAGCAGCTTAGGGAGGGGACAGGGTAATTCACCCCTCCACTTT. Its protein is CASSLGRGQGNSPLHF.

This chain connects TRBV5-1 to TRBJ2-1; 7 bases align to TRBD2. The CDR3 length is 17 residues. Trimming at V came to 4 bases and at J to 0 bases, leaving 10 bases not matched to a gene. Per germline, CDR1 SGHRS and CDR2 YFSETQ. CDR3 in DNA: TGCGCCAGCAGCGAGATCGCGGGAGCCCCCTCCTACAATGAGCAGTTCTTC. Translated: CASSEIAGAPSYNEQFF.

The gene calls are TRBV4-3 and TRBJ2-2, with unresolved D. The V gene's germline CDR1 is LGHNA and CDR2 YSLEER. CDR3 length: 15 amino acids. Trimming took 0 bases from V and 6 from J, leaving 11 bases between them. The CDR3 sequence is CASSQDSLTAGELFF. CDR3 nucleotide sequence: TGCGCCAGCAGCCAAGACTCCCTGACGGCCGGGGAGCTGTTTTTT.

This clonotype has just a few counts. V usage is TRBV4-2 and J usage is TRBJ1-4; D ambiguous. V lost 1 base and J 0 bases, leaving 6 bases between the germline ends. Germline lookup yields CDR1 LGHNA and CDR2 YNFKEQ. This CDR3 contains 15 residues. For the CDR3, the DNA is TGTGCCAGCAGCCAAGTCGGTGCAACTAATGAAAAACTGTTTTTT. This sequence encodes CASSQVGATNEKLFF.

This clonotype was recorded many times. The V gene is TRBV7-9, the J gene TRBJ2-5; no clear D. The CDR3 has 14 residues. V was shortened by 6 bases and J by 1 base, with 12 bases between the two germline ends. Per the germline V gene, CDR1 is SEHNR and CDR2 is FQNEAQ (reference sequence). CDR3 sequence: CASSSGPIQETQYF. CDR3 nucleotide sequence: TGTGCCAGCAGTTCTGGTCCGATCCAAGAGACCCAGTACTTC.

This clonotype was counted only a few times. The chain recombines TRBV3-1 with TRBJ2-1; 8 nucleotides line up with TRBD2. This CDR3 comprises 15 residues. Looked up from germline, CDR1 is LGHDT and CDR2 is YNNKEL (reference sequence). V gave up 1 base and J gave up 8 bases; unmatched junction bases: 7. The CDR3 reads CASSQGQRELDEQFF. The CDR3 DNA sequence: TGTGCCAGCAGCCAAGGGCAGCGGGAGCTCGATGAGCAGTTCTTC.

This clonotype appeared a few times. The chain uses TRBV7-9 and TRBJ1-2; D is possibly TRBD1 (5 bases). The germline gives CDR1 SEHNR, CDR2 FQNEAQ (reference sequence). Trimming pared 0 bases from V and 2 bases from J, leaving 13 bases between. The CDR3 loop spans 16 amino acids. The CDR3 nucleotides read TGTGCCAGCAGCTTAGCGGGAGGGACGGGGAACTATGGCTACACCTTC. It specifies CASSLAGGTGNYGYTF.

J is TRBJ2-7 and V is TRBV12-3 or TRBV12-4; either TRBD1 or TRBD2 may supply D (5 bases each). The V end lost 3 bases, the J end lost 5 bases, and 11 bases lay between the germline ends. This CDR3 has 13 amino acids. Here the CDR3 DNA reads TGTGCCAGCAGTTTTGGGGGAGTTGACGAGCAGTACTTC. Encoded protein: CASSFGGVDEQYF.

The rearrangement uses TRBV7-9 and TRBJ2-5; tentative D call: TRBD2 (5 bases). With 1 base removed from V and 4 bases from J, the gap between germline ends came to 13 bases. This CDR3 has 15 residues. Germline V gene lookup returns CDR1 SEHNR and CDR2 FQNEAQ (reference sequence). The CDR3 sequence is CASSLELGRTETQYF. CDR3 in DNA: TGTGCCAGCAGCTTAGAACTAGGACGTACAGAGACCCAGTACTTC.

This clonotype was counted a few times. V is TRBV12-3 or TRBV12-4 and J is TRBJ1-1; D gene uncertain. The CDR3 spans 14 residues. Trimming removed 8 bases at V and 4 bases at J, with 17 bases between. CDR3 bases: TGTGCCAGCTTTTCCTCCTTAGAGCCCACTGAAGCTTTCTTT. This translates into CASFSSLEPTEAFF.

This clonotype was counted a few times. The chain couples TRBV29-1 to TRBJ1-2; D not resolved. The length of the CDR3 is 13 residues. V lost 2 bases, J lost 8 bases, and 15 bases lay in between. Per germline, CDR1 SQVTM and CDR2 ANQGSEA. CDR3 region: CSVEPTDLRGYTF. The CDR3, as DNA: TGCAGCGTTGAACCGACGGACCTCCGAGGCTACACCTTC.

This clonotype came up a few times. This chain links TRBV12-3 or TRBV12-4 with TRBJ1-2; possible D gene TRBD1, 5 bases. The CDR3 loop spans 16 amino acids. With 1 base removed from V and 0 bases from J, the gap between germline ends came to 12 bases. The CDR3: CASSLGGVNSNYGYTF. The CDR3 nucleotides read TGTGCCAGCAGTTTAGGGGGGGTCAACTCTAACTATGGCTACACCTTC.

This chain joins TRBV2 and TRBJ1-4; TRBD1 is a possible D gene (6 bases). Germline V gene lookup returns CDR1 SNHLY and CDR2 FYNNEI. Trimming pared 7 bases from V and 11 bases from J, leaving 14 bases between. The CDR3 is 12 amino acids. The CDR3 region is CASTQGKGKLFF. The CDR3, as DNA: TGTGCCAGCACCCAGGGGAAGGGTAAACTGTTTTTT.

The gene calls are TRBV28 and TRBJ2-7; D is undetermined. The CDR3 is 13 residues long. CDR1 and CDR2 (germline): MDHEN, SYDVKM. The V and J ends lost 10 bases and 5 bases respectively, with 18 bases between them. For the CDR3, the DNA is TGTGCCACCCGGACGGGTGGTCGGGACGAGCAGTACTTC. Amino acid sequence: CATRTGGRDEQYF. The whole variable domain, filled in from reference TRBV28 and TRBJ2-7, reads DVKVTQSSRYLVKRTGEKVFLECVQDMDHENMFWYRQDPGLGLRLIYFSYDVKMKEKGDIPEGYSVSREKKERFSLILESASTNQTSMYLCATRTGGRDEQYFGPGTRLTVT.

Many counts were recorded for this clonotype. The chain links TRBV12-3 or TRBV12-4 to TRBJ2-1, with 14 bases identical to TRBD2. After removal of 2 bases from V and 0 bases from J, the junction contained 12 bases not matched to a gene. The CDR3 runs to 21 residues. The CDR3 is CASSLRGLAGAERSSYNEQFF. CDR3 nucleotides: TGTGCCAGCAGTTTAAGGGGACTAGCGGGAGCGGAGAGGAGCTCCTACAATGAGCAGTTCTTC.

This clonotype was seen repeatedly, ten times or more. CDR3: CASSLVGPPNEQFF. DNA of the CDR3: TGTGCCAGCAGTTTAGTAGGTCCCCCCAATGAGCAGTTCTTC. The chain couples TRBV12-3 or TRBV12-4 to TRBJ2-1, with D hard to call. Trimming removed 1 base at V and 6 bases at J, with 10 bases between. The CDR3 has 14 residues.

This clonotype was observed a handful of times. This sequence joins TRBV2 and TRBJ1-6, with 9 bases fitting TRBD1. V dropped 6 bases and J dropped 10; count of bases not matched to a gene: 10. There are 15 residues in the CDR3. Germline CDR1 SNHLY, CDR2 FYNNEI. In DNA, the CDR3 is TGTGCCAGCAGAGTACCGGGACAGGGACGCTCACCCCTCCACTTT. Translated, it gives CASRVPGQGRSPLHF.